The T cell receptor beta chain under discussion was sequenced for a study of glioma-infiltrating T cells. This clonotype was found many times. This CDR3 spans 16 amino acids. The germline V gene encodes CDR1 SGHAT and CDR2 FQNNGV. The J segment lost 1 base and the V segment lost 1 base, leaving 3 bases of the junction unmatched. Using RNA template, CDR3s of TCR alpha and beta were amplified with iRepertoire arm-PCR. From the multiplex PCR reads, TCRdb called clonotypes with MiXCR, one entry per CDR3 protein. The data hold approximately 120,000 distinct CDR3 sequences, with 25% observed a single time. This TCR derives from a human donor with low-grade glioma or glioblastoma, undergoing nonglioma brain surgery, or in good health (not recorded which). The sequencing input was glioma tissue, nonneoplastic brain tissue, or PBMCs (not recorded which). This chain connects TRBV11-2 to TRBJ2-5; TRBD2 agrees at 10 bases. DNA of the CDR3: TGTGCCAGCAGCTTAGGGCCTAGCGGGGGCCAAGAGACCCAGTACTTC. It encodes CASSLGPSGGQETQYF. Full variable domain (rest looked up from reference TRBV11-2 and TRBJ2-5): EAGVAQSPRYKIIEKRQSVAFWCNPISGHATLYWYQQILGQGPKLLIQFQNNGVVDDSQLPKDRFSAERLKGVDSTLKIQPAKLEDSAVYLCASSLGPSGGQETQYFGPGTRLLVL.